These 11 T cell receptor beta chains were sequenced from one sample in a study of memory CD4+ T cells and cytomegalovirus serostatus. Using immunoSEQ multiplex PCR, the repertoire was profiled, and TCRdb retains in-frame clones only, with some absent. The sample carries tens of thousands of clones, around four fifths recorded once. Single viable CD3+CD4+CD8-CD45RO+ cells were sorted as the memory CD4+ T cells. Sequencing input: memory CD4+ T cells from blood. These receptors all come from an adult in good health and CMV-seronegative. Some clones in this sample may be carry-over from other donors' samples.

The count of this clone is one. This chain uses TRBV21-1 with TRBJ1-1; no DNA check was done on the table's D call, TRBD1. TRBV21-1 is a listed pseudogene. The CDR3 has 13 amino acids. Written as DNA, the CDR3 is TGTGCCAGCGGGGGACAGAGGACAACTGAAGCTTTCTTT. Its protein is CASGGQRTTEAFF.

The rearrangement uses TRBV5-5 and TRBJ2-7; the D gene could be TRBD1 or TRBD2 (5 bases each). The CDR3 spans 14 residues. Germline assignment: CDR1 SGHKS and CDR2 YYEKEE (reference sequence). V was cut by 4 bases and J by 0 bases, with 11 bases left in between. The CDR3 spells CASSGMGDSYEQYF. The CDR3 bases are TGTGCCAGCAGCGGGATGGGGGACTCCTACGAGCAGTACTTC.

The chain recombines TRBV9 with TRBJ1-2, with unresolved D. Per the germline V gene, CDR1 is SGDLS and CDR2 is YYNGEE. The CDR3 runs 15 residues. Trimming took off 0 bases at V and 0 bases at J, with 9 bases between the two ends. The CDR3 sequence is CASSVATDANYGYTF. The CDR3 nucleotides read TGTGCCAGCAGCGTAGCTACGGACGCTAACTATGGCTACACCTTC.

CDR3 sequence reads: CASSRGLKETQYF. CDR3 sequence (DNA): TGTGCCAGCAGCCGGGGACTAAAAGAGACCCAGTACTTC. The V and J genes are TRBV7-2 and TRBJ2-5; TRBD2 matches at 7 bases. Germline loops: CDR1 SGHTA, CDR2 FQGNSA. The CDR3 has 13 residues. V lost 5 bases, J lost 3 bases, and 3 bases stayed unmatched.

This clone was counted a few times. The chain couples TRBV19 to TRBJ1-6; a possible D gene is TRBD1 (6 bases). V was pared by 3 bases and J by 14 bases, with 23 bases between. From germline, CDR1 is LNHDA and CDR2 SQIVND (reference sequence). The CDR3 is 16 amino acids. CDR3 sequence: CASSIGRDTLKEALHF. The CDR3 coding sequence is TGTGCCAGTAGTATCGGACGGGACACACTTAAGGAGGCCCTCCACTTT.

The chain combines TRBV9 with TRBJ1-4; 8 nucleotides match TRBD1. V dropped 3 bases and J dropped 5; count of bases not matched to a gene: 3. From germline, CDR1 is SGDLS and CDR2 YYNGEE. This CDR3 is built from 14 residues. CDR3 sequence reads: CASSAQGANEKLFF. CDR3 in DNA: TGTGCCAGCAGCGCTCAGGGGGCGAATGAAAAACTGTTTTTT.

The CDR3, as DNA: TGTGCCAGCAGTGAAGTTTGGCAGGCCACTGAAGCTTTCTTT. Its translation is CASSEVWQATEAFF. The chain carries TRBV6-1 and TRBJ1-1; no clear D. Germline V gene data show CDR1 as MNHNS and CDR2 as SASEGT. The CDR3 loop spans 14 amino acids. V shed 1 base and J shed 4 bases, with 10 bases lying between them.

The genes are TRBV14 and TRBJ2-5, with 7 bases lining up with TRBD1. Germline CDR1 is SGHDN and CDR2 is FVKESK. The J segment lost 4 bases and the V segment lost 4 bases, leaving 18 bases of the junction unmatched. CDR3 length equals 18 residues. The CDR3 DNA reads TGTGCCAGCAGCCGAGGTGCATTCCGGACAGGTTCGGCAGAGACCCAGTACTTC. This encodes CASSRGAFRTGSAETQYF.

V usage is TRBV18 and J usage is TRBJ2-7; possibly TRBD2 for D (6 bases). CDR1 and CDR2 (germline): KGHSH, LQKENI. The V gene lost 0 bases and the J gene lost 2 bases, with 11 bases spanning the gap. The CDR3 loop spans 15 amino acids. CDR3 loop: CASSPPAGRTYEQYF. The DNA of the CDR3 is TGTGCCAGCTCACCACCGGCGGGGAGGACCTACGAGCAGTACTTC.

This clone was counted only a few times. The chain carries TRBV19 and TRBJ2-3; D gene unclear. Between the trimmed V and J ends, which lost 4 bases and 0 bases, there was a span of 11 bases. The CDR3 consists of 15 residues. Germline CDR1 LNHDA, CDR2 SQIVND (reference sequence). CDR3 sequence: CASSTPKLSTDTQYF. CDR3 bases: TGTGCCAGTAGTACGCCAAAGTTAAGCACAGATACGCAGTATTTT.

The gene calls are TRBV28 and TRBJ1-5, with 8 bases matching TRBD1. With 4 bases clipped from V and 6 bases from J, the junction kept 11 bases outside the gene matches. The germline CDR1 and CDR2 sequences are MDHEN and SYDVKM. The CDR3 covers 16 residues. CDR3 sequence (DNA): TGTGCCAGCAGTTGGACTTCCGGGACAGGTCTTCAGCCCCAGCATTTT. It codes for CASSWTSGTGLQPQHF.